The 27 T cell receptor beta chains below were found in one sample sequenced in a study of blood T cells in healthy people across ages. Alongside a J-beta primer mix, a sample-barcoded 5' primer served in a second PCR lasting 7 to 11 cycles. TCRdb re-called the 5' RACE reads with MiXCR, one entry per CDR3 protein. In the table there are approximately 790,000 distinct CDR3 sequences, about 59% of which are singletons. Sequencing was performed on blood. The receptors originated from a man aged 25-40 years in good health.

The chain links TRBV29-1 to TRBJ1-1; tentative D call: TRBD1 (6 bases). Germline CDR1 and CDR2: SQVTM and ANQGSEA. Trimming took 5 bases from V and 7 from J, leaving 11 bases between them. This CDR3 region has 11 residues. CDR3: CSVQEGGEAFF. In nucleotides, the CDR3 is TGCAGCGTTCAGGAGGGGGGTGAAGCTTTCTTT.

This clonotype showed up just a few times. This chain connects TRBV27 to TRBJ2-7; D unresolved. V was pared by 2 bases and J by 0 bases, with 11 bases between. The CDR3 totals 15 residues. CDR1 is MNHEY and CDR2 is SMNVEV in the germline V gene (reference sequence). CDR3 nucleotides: TGTGCCAGCAGTTTAAGCTTAGCAGTCTCCTACGAGCAGTACTTC. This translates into CASSLSLAVSYEQYF.

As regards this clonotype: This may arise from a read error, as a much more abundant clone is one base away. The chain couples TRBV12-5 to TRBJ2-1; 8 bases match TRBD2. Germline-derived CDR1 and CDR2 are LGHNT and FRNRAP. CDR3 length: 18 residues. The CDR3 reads CASGLGTSWGNSYNELFF. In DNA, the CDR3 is TGTGCTAGTGGTTTGGGGACTAGCTGGGGTAATAGTTACAATGAGCTGTTCTTC.

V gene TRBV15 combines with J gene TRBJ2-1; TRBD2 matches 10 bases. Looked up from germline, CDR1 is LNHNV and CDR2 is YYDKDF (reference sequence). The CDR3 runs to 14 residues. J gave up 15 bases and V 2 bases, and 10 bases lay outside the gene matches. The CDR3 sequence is CATSRIGPSGGGFF. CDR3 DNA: TGTGCCACCAGCAGAATAGGACCTAGCGGGGGCGGGTTCTTC.

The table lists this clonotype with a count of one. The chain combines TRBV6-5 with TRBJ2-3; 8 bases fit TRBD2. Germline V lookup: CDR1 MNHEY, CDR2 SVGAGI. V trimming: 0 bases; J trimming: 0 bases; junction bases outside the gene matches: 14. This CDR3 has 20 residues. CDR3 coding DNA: TGTGCCAGCAGTTACTCGGCTTTAGCGGGGCCACATGCTAGCACAGATACGCAGTATTTT. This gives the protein CASSYSALAGPHASTDTQYF.

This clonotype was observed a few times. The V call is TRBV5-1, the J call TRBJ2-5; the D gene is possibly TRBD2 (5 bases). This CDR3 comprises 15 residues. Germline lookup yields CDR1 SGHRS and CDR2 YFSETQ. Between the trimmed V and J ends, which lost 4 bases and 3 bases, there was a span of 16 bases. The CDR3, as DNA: TGCGCCAGCAGCCTTGGAGCGGACGCCAAAGAGACCCAGTACTTC. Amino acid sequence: CASSLGADAKETQYF.

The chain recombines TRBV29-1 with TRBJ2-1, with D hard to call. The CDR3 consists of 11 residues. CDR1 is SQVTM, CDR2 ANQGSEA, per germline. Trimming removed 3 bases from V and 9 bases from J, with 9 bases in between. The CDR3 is CSVEEMGEQFF. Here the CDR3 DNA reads TGCAGCGTTGAGGAGATGGGTGAGCAGTTCTTC.

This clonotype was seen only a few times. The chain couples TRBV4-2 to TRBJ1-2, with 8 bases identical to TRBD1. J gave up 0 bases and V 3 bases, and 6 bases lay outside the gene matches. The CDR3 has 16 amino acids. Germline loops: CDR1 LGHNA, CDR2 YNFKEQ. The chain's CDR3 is CASSHGGQGANYGYTF. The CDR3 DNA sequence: TGTGCCAGCAGCCATGGAGGACAGGGAGCTAACTATGGCTACACCTTC.

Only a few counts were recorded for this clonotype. CDR3 residues: CASSLEGTSGRYYNEQFF. CDR3 nucleotides: TGTGCCAGCAGCTTAGAAGGGACTAGCGGGAGATACTACAATGAGCAGTTCTTC. The chain uses TRBV7-2 and TRBJ2-1; 14 nucleotides line up with TRBD2. Unmatched junction bases numbered 5, after V lost 1 base and J lost 3 bases. Germline CDR1 SGHTA, CDR2 FQGNSA. This CDR3 has 18 amino acids.

The CDR3 spells CASNVRRVPSTDTQYF. In DNA, the CDR3 is TGTGCCAGCAATGTCAGGAGAGTTCCTAGCACAGATACGCAGTATTTT. The chain links TRBV6-6 to TRBJ2-3; D is unresolved. Germline CDR1 MNHNY, CDR2 SVGAGI (reference sequence). This CDR3 has 16 residues. V gave up 7 bases and J gave up 0 bases, with 17 bases separating them.

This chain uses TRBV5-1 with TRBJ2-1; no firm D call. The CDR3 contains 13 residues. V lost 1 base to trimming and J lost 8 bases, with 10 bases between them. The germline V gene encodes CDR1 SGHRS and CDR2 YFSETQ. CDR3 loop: CASSLISRHEQFF. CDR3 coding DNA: TGCGCCAGCAGCTTGATTTCCAGGCATGAGCAGTTCTTC. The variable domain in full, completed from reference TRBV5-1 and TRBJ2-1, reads KAGVTQTPRYLIKTRGQQVTLSCSPISGHRSVSWYQQTPGQGLQFLFEYFSETQRNKGNFPGRFSGRQFSNSRSEMNVSTLELGDSALYLCASSLISRHEQFFGPGTRLTVL.

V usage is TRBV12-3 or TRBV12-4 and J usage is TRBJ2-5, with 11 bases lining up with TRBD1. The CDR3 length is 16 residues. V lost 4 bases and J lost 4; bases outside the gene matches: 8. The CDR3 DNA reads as TGTGCCAGCAGTTACCGGACAGGGGGCGGTTTAGAGACCCAGTACTTC. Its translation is CASSYRTGGGLETQYF.

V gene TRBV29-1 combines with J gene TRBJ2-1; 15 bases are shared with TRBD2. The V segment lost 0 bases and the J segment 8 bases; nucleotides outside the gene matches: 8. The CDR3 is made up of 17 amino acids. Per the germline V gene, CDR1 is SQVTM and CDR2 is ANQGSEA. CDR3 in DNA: TGCAGCGTTGAAGAAGGACTAGCGGGGGGGACGAGGGATGAGCAGTTCTTC. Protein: CSVEEGLAGGTRDEQFF.

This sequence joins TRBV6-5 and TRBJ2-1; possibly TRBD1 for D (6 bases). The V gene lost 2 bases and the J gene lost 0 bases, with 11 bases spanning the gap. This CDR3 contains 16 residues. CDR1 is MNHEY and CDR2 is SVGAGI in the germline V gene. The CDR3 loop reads CASSYGGGSSYNEQFF. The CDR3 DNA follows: TGTGCCAGCAGTTACGGGGGCGGCAGCTCCTACAATGAGCAGTTCTTC.

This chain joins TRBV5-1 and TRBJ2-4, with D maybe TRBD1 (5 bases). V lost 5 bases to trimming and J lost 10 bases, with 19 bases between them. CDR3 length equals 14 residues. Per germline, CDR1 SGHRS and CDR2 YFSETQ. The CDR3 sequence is CASRSTDSREIQYF. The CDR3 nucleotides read TGCGCCAGCAGATCGACAGACTCCAGAGAGATTCAGTACTTC.

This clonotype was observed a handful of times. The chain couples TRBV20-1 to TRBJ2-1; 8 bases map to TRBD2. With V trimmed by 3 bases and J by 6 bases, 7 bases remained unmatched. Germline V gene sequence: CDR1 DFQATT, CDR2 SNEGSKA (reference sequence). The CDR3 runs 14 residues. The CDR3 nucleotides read TGCAGTGCTAGGGTCGGGGGGGCTATCAATGAGCAGTTCTTC. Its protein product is CSARVGGAINEQFF.

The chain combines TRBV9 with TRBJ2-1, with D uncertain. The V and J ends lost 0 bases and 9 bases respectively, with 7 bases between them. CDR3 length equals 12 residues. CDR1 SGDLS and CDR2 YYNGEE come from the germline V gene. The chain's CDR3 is CASSVGISEQFF. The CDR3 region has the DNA TGTGCCAGCAGCGTAGGGATAAGTGAGCAGTTCTTC.

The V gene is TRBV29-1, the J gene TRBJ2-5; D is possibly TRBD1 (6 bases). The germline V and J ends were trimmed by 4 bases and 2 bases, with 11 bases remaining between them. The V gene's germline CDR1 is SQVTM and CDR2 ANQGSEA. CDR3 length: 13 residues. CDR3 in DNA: TGCAGCGTTGTGGGGACATATCAAGAGACCCAGTACTTC. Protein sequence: CSVVGTYQETQYF.

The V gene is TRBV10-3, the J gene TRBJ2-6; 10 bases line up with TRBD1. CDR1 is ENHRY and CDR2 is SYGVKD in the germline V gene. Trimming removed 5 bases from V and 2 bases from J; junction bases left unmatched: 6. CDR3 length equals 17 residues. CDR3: CAISSGTGEAGANVLTF. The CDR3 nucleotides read TGTGCCATCAGTTCCGGGACAGGGGAAGCTGGGGCCAACGTCCTGACTTTC.

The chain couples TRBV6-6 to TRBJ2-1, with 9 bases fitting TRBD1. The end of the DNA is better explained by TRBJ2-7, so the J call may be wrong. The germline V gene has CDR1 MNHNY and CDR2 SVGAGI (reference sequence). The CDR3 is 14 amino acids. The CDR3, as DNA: TGTGCCAGCAGTGGACAGGGGTCCGTGGGTGAGCAGTACTTC. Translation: CASSGQGSVGEQYF.

CDR3: CATSAGGDSNQPQHF. Here the CDR3 DNA reads TGTGCCACCAGTGCCGGGGGCGATAGCAATCAGCCCCAGCATTTT. The chain recombines TRBV24-1 with TRBJ1-5, with a possible D match to TRBD1 (6 bases). This CDR3 comprises 15 residues. The V gene's germline CDR1 is KGHDR and CDR2 SFDVKD. The germline V and J ends were trimmed by 5 bases and 0 bases, with 10 bases remaining between them.

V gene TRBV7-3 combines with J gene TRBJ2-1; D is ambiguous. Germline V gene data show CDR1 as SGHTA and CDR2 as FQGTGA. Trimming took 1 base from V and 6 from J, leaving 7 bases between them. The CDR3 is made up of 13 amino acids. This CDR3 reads CASSLNMVNEQFF. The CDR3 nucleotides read TGTGCCAGCAGCTTAAACATGGTCAATGAGCAGTTCTTC.

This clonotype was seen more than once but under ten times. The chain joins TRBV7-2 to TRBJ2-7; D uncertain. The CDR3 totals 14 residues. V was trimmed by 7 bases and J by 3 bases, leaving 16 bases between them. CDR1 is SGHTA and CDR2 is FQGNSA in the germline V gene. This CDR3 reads CASTPGVDFYEQYF. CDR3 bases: TGTGCCAGCACCCCCGGAGTCGACTTCTACGAGCAGTACTTC.

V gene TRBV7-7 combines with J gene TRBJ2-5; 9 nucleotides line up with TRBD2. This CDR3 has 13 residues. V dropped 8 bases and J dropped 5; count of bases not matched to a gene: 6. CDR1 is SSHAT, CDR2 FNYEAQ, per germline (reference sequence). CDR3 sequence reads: CASGASGDETQYF. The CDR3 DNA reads TGTGCCAGCGGCGCTAGCGGGGATGAGACCCAGTACTTC.

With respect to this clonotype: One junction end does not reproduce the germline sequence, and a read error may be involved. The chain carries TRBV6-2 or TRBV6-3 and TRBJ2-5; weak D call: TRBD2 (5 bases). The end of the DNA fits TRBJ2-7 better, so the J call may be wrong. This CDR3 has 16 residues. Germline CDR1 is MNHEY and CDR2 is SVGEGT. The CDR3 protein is CASSYGLSDFSHEQYF. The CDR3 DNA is TGTGCCAGCAGTTACGGGCTTTCGGACTTCTCCCACGAGCAGTACTTC.

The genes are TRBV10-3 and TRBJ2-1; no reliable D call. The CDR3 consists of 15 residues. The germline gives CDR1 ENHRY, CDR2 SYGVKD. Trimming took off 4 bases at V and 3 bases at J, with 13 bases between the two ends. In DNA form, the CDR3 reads TGTGCCATCAGTGGGGCGACTCCGGGCTACAATGAGCAGTTCTTC. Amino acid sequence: CAISGATPGYNEQFF.

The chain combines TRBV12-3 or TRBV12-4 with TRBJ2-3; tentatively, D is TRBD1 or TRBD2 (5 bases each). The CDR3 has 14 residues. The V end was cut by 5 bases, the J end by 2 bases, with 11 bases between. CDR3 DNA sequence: TGTGCCAGCAGTACAGGACTCAACACAGATACGCAGTATTTT. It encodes CASSTGLNTDTQYF.